Detailed here is one TCR beta chain. This specimen belongs to a study of cytomegalovirus exposure and HLA in healthy donors. Germline loops: CDR1 SSHAT, CDR2 FNYEAQ (reference sequence). V was clipped by 5 bases and J by 0 bases; unmatched bases: 13. This CDR3 region has 18 residues. In nominal health when sampled, donors likely had unrecorded immune exposures nonetheless. The PCR ran on 60 Vbeta and 13 Jbeta primers. The assay was immunoSEQ multiplex PCR, and TCRdb's table has in-frame clones only and misses some. This sample has 300,000 or so clones, with almost 85% found just once. Sequencing used PBMCs. The rearrangement joins TRBV7-7 to TRBJ2-7; 10 bases match TRBD2. This receptor was identified in a woman in her thirties or forties in good health and CMV-seropositive. The CDR3, as DNA: TGTGCCAGCAGCGCCGCCGGGACTAGCGCGAATCTCTCCTACGAGCAGTACTTC. Its translation is CASSAAGTSANLSYEQYF.